The clone carrying this T cell receptor (beta chain) was detected once. No antigen is known for it. Primers included in the PCR were 60 Vbeta and 13 Jbeta primers. Profiling relied on immunoSEQ multiplex PCR, and the TCRdb table lists in-frame clones only, not all of them. The sample includes roughly 180,000 clones, more than 70% seen only once; the top ten take under 1.1%. The sample originates from a study of cytomegalovirus exposure and HLA in healthy donors. Study at large: Among around 400 genotyped donors, around 82% fell in the Caucasian-associated ancestry cluster. Study-wide points: Sequence variants that were highly shared formed a cluster that was likely a sequencing artifact. Analyzed later, most CMV-associated TCR beta chains appeared HLA-restricted.

This CDR3 contains 15 residues. J lost 0 bases, V lost 7 bases, and 4 bases had no gene match. CDR1 is MNHEY and CDR2 is SMNVEV in the germline V gene (reference sequence). Those who donated were healthy bone marrow donors. This chain links TRBV27 with TRBJ2-1; 9 positions match TRBD2. The clonotype was recovered from a man aged 25 to 40 in good health and CMV-seronegative. Sequencing input: PBMCs. The chain's CDR3 is CASTSGTSSYNEQFF. The CDR3 DNA is TGTGCCAGCACTAGCGGGACAAGCTCCTACAATGAGCAGTTCTTC.